A selection of T cell receptor beta chains follows, all from one sample in a study of blood T cell repertoires in COVID-19. Generated by immunoSEQ multiplex PCR, the TCRdb table keeps only in-frame clones and is missing some. The sample shows 140,000 or so clones, roughly 89% of them seen only once. The sequenced sample was peripheral blood. The receptor source for this set is a human donor in a cohort sampled during active COVID-19. Each CDR3 is given with its conserved first and last residue. A D gene is named only where the DNA matches it firmly. Where a row states a size, it is once, few, many or the class of an expanded clone; other rows omit it.

TRBV10-3	.	.	TRBJ2-5	TGTGCCATCAGTAACAAGGAGGGAGAGACCCAGTACTTC	CAISNKEGETQYF
TRBV6-5	TRBD1	.	TRBJ2-7	TGTGCCAGCAGTTTCCGGACAGGGAACGAGCAGTACTTC	CASSFRTGNEQYF
TRBV6-5	TRBD1	.	TRBJ2-7	TGTGCCAGCGCCCCGGGACAGGGGCCCTACGAGCAGTACTTC	CASAPGQGPYEQYF
TRBV30	.	.	TRBJ2-7	TGTGCTTCGGAGGTAGCCGTGAGCTCCTACGAGCAGTACTTC	CASEVAVSSYEQYF
TRBV30	.	.	TRBJ2-1	TGTGCCTGGAGTCGGGGGTTGGGCAATGAGCAGTTCTTC	CAWSRGLGNEQFF
TRBV15	TRBD2	.	TRBJ2-5	TGTGCCACCAGCAGACCGGGACTACTCCAAGAGACCCAGTACTTC	CATSRPGLLQETQYF
TRBV3-1/TRBV3-2	TRBD2	.	TRBJ2-3	TGTGCCAGCAGCCAAGATAGGGCTAGCGGGTCGACGGTAGCAGATACGCAGTATTTT	CASSQDRASGSTVADTQYF
TRBV5-1	.	.	TRBJ1-1	TGCGCCAGCAGCTTGGGCAGGGGGAACACTGAAGCTTTCTTT	CASSLGRGNTEAFF
TRBV2	TRBD1	.	TRBJ1-2	TGTGCCAGCACAGGGACAGCTAACTATGGCTACACCTTC	CASTGTANYGYTF
TRBV7-9	.	.	TRBJ1-1	TGTGCCAGCAGCTTGGCCGGACAGCTGAACACTGAAGCTTTCTTT	CASSLAGQLNTEAFF
TRBV3-1/TRBV3-2	TRBD1	.	TRBJ1-2	TGTGCCAGCAGTCTCTTGGGACAGGCCTGCACCTTC	CASSLLGQACTF
TRBV4-2	TRBD2	.	TRBJ2-1	TGTGCCAGCAGCCATTCTAGCGGGGGGACTTTGAATGAGCAGTTCTTC	CASSHSSGGTLNEQFF
TRBV5-1	TRBD2	.	TRBJ2-1	TGCGCCAGCAGCTTGGGCGGGGGGGCATACAATGAGCAGTTCTTC	CASSLGGGAYNEQFF
TRBV28	.	.	TRBJ1-2	TGTGCCAGCAGTTTGAGTCAGGTCAACTATGGCTACACCTTC	CASSLSQVNYGYTF
TRBV7-8	.	.	TRBJ2-2	TGTGCCAGCAGCTCCCGTTTGGGGGGGAACACCGGGGAGCTGTTTTTT	CASSSRLGGNTGELFF
TRBV6-1	.	.	TRBJ1-5	TGTGCCAGCAGTGAGACTAGGGCCTCGGGTCAGCCCCAGCATTTT	CASSETRASGQPQHF
TRBV19	.	.	TRBJ1-3	TGTGCCAGTAGAGCGACGGCCTCTGGAAACACCATATATTTT	CASRATASGNTIYF
TRBV6-2/TRBV6-3	TRBD1	.	TRBJ1-1	TGTGCCAGCAGTCCGGGGGACAGCCGAGCGAACACTGAAGCTTTCTTT	CASSPGDSRANTEAFF
TRBV2	.	.	TRBJ2-1	TGTGCCAGCAGCCAGACTCTTCCGAGCTCCTACAATGAGCAGTTCTTC	CASSQTLPSSYNEQFF
TRBV9	TRBD1	.	TRBJ1-6	TGTGCCAGCAGCGTAGGGACAGGGCAAAGCTCACCCCTCCACTTT	CASSVGTGQSSPLHF
TRBV30	TRBD1	.	TRBJ1-2	TGTGCCTGGAGACAAGACAGGGAGAATCTCTACACCTTC	CAWRQDRENLYTF
TRBV19	.	.	TRBJ1-1	TGTGCCAGTAGTGTAATGACAGGGAACACTGAAGCTTTCTTT	CASSVMTGNTEAFF
TRBV7-9	.	.	TRBJ1-6	TGTGCCAGCAGCTTAGGTGAAATTGCAGCCCTCCACTTT	CASSLGEIAALHF
TRBV30	TRBD1	.	TRBJ2-7	TGTGCCTGGAGTACCGGACAGGGACGTCGGGAGCAGTACTTC	CAWSTGQGRREQYF
TRBV18	.	.	TRBJ2-7	TGTGCCAGCTCCTCGGGGGAGGTATCCGAGCAGTACTTC	CASSSGEVSEQYF
TRBV10-2	TRBD1	.	TRBJ2-7	TGCGCCAGCAGTGAGTCTCGAAGGGGGCCCTCCTACGAGCAGTACTTC	CASSESRRGPSYEQYF
TRBV6-1	.	.	TRBJ2-7	TGTGCCAGCAGTGAAGAATGGGGGACACCCTCCTACGAGCAGTACTTC	CASSEEWGTPSYEQYF
TRBV24-1	.	.	TRBJ1-3	TGTGCCACCAGTGATTGCAGGGTATATTGCTCTGGAAACACCATATATTTT	CATSDCRVYCSGNTIYF
TRBV9	TRBD2	.	TRBJ2-3	TGTGCCAGCAGTTTACTAGCGGGGAGCACAGATACGCAGTATTTT	CASSLLAGSTDTQYF
TRBV12-3/TRBV12-4	.	.	TRBJ2-2	TGTGCCAGCAGTTTCGGGAGCCCCGGGGAGCTGTTTTTT	CASSFGSPGELFF
TRBV6-4	TRBD1	.	TRBJ1-2	TGTGCCAGCAAAGGGGGCCTGGGCTACACCTTC	CASKGGLGYTF
TRBV19	TRBD1	.	TRBJ1-5	TGTGCCAGTAGTATAGTAACAGGGGATCAGCCCCAGCATTTT	CASSIVTGDQPQHF
TRBV5-4	.	.	TRBJ2-3	TGTGCCAGCAGCTTGGAGCTAGCTCCAGATACGCAGTATTTT	CASSLELAPDTQYF
TRBV18	.	.	TRBJ2-3	TGTGCCAGCTCACCACAGGGAGGCACAGATACGCAGTATTTT	CASSPQGGTDTQYF
TRBV5-1	TRBD1	.	TRBJ2-7	TGCGCCAGCAGCTTGATTGACAGGGGGGACGAGCAGTACTTC	CASSLIDRGDEQYF
TRBV30	.	.	TRBJ1-2	TGTGCCTGGATTCAGTGGGGCGGCTACACCTTC	CAWIQWGGYTF
TRBV30	TRBD1	.	TRBJ1-5	TGTGCCTGGAGCCGGAAGGACAGGCCTAGCAATCAGCCCCAGCATTTT	CAWSRKDRPSNQPQHF
TRBV7-8	.	.	TRBJ2-2	TGTGCCAGCAGCAAGTGGGCTGGAGAGGGCACCGGGGAGCTGTTTTTT	CASSKWAGEGTGELFF
TRBV3-1/TRBV3-2	.	.	TRBJ1-5	TGTGCCAGCAGCCAGGGCCGAGATCAGCCCCAGCATTTT	CASSQGRDQPQHF
TRBV6-5	.	.	TRBJ2-4	TGTGCCAGCAGTAACCACAGGGAAAACATTCAGTACTTC	CASSNHRENIQYF
TRBV7-2	TRBD2	once	TRBJ2-3	TGTGCCAGCAGCTTAGCGCTAGCGGGGGGAGGCACAGATACGCAGTATTTT	CASSLALAGGGTDTQYF
TRBV7-9	TRBD1	.	TRBJ1-2	TGTGCCAGCAGCTTAGACGGGACAGGTCTGAACTATGGCTACACCTTC	CASSLDGTGLNYGYTF
TRBV2	.	once	TRBJ1-1	TGTGCCAGTTCAAAGGGGCGGAACACTGAAGCTTTCTTT	CASSKGRNTEAFF
TRBV7-3	TRBD2	.	TRBJ2-5	TGTGCCAGCAGCTTAGGGCTAGCGGGGGGCGGAGAGACCCAGTACTTC	CASSLGLAGGGETQYF
TRBV11-3	.	.	TRBJ1-2	TGTGCCAGCAGCACCGGACAGTTTAGTAGCTATGGCTACACCTTC	CASSTGQFSSYGYTF
TRBV6-5	.	.	TRBJ1-6	TGTGCCAGCAGTTACTCCACGGGGGATGGATCACCCCTCCACTTT	CASSYSTGDGSPLHF
TRBV27	.	.	TRBJ2-1	TGTGCCAGCAGCGGGAAGGTTCACAGCGGTGGTGAGCAGTTCTTC	CASSGKVHSGGEQFF
TRBV5-1	.	.	TRBJ1-1	TGCGCCAGCAGCTCTTATTCAGAGAACACTGAAGCTTTCTTT	CASSSYSENTEAFF
TRBV7-2	TRBD1	.	TRBJ2-7	TGTGCCAGCAGAGAACAGGGGCGAAGCGAGCAGTACTTC	CASREQGRSEQYF
TRBV4-1	TRBD2	.	TRBJ2-3	TGCGCCAGCAGCCAAGATATTCAACTAGCGGCTAGCACAGATACGCAGTATTTT	CASSQDIQLAASTDTQYF
TRBV5-6	TRBD2	.	TRBJ2-1	TGTGCCAGCAGCTTGACTAGCGGGGGTCCCTTCAATGAGCAGTTCTTC	CASSLTSGGPFNEQFF
TRBV7-9	.	.	TRBJ1-2	TGTGCCAGTTCGAGGACAGACCATGGCTACACCTTC	CASSRTDHGYTF
TRBV9	.	.	TRBJ2-3	TGTGCCAGCAGCGCCAGGGGAGATACGCAGTATTTT	CASSARGDTQYF
TRBV19	.	.	TRBJ1-1	TGTGCCAGTAGTGTACTTCTAAGCCAGGCGAACACTGAAGCTTTCTTT	CASSVLLSQANTEAFF
TRBV6-5	.	.	TRBJ1-6	TGTGCCAGCAGTTACTCGGAAGGGGAGGACTCACCCCTCCACTTT	CASSYSEGEDSPLHF